This T cell receptor beta chain was obtained from a study of T-cell memory formation after mild COVID-19. General study findings and limits: Pre-infection memory carried some responding clones, suggesting that cross-reactive memory joined.

Employing constant-segment primers, 5'RACE generated TCR alpha and TCR beta cDNA libraries bearing sample barcodes and UMIs. TCRdb fed the 5' RACE reads into MiXCR, producing one record per CDR3 protein. This table holds hundreds of thousands of distinct CDR3 sequences, about 18% found once. The CDR3 is 15 residues long. The V gene's germline CDR1 is SGDLS and CDR2 YYNGEE. With V trimmed by 4 bases and J by 2 bases, 7 bases remained unmatched. Concerning this clonotype: The antigen is not known.

The rearrangement joins TRBV9 to TRBJ2-3, with TRBD2 matching 7 bases. Sequencing used PBMCs or a T cell subset sorted from them (not recorded which). This TCR was recovered from an adult woman who had mild COVID-19 (a few samples of this study predate the infection). Cell type and time point are not known. The CDR3 DNA reads as TGTGCCAGCAGCCTAGGCGGGGGAACCACAGATACGCAGTATTTT. Translating gives CASSLGGGTTDTQYF.